This paragraph reports one T cell receptor beta chain. The antigen remains unidentified. The data derive from a study of response to subunit inactivated influenza vaccine. Study-wide results and caveats: The study's authors posited that every seasonal influenza vaccination enlists few new T cells.

The V gene end was trimmed by 6 bases and the J gene end by 3 bases; junction bases not matched to a gene: 7. The CDR3 totals 14 residues. Each CDR3 protein is one row after TCRdb ran MiXCR on the RT-PCR reads. Among 800,000 to 1,000,000 distinct CDR3 sequences listed, over 20% were seen once. V and J are TRBV12-3 or TRBV12-4 and TRBJ1-2; 7 nucleotides agree with TRBD1. The sequencing here drew on PBMCs from blood, taken more than 4 days after vaccination. This clonotype originated in a man aged 50-60 years who received an inactivated influenza vaccine. The CDR3 DNA is TGTGCCAGCAGGGAGACAGGGAGGGACTATGGCTACACCTTC. As protein: CASRETGRDYGYTF.